This TCR beta chain emerged from a study of T cell repertoires in cytomegalovirus infection. The germline gives CDR1 SEHNR, CDR2 FQNEAQ (reference sequence). Trimming removed 4 bases at V and 2 bases at J, with 8 bases between. The CDR3 contains 13 residues. TCRdb itself ran the reads through MiXCR, one entry per CDR3 protein. The sample holds a few hundred thousand distinct CDR3 sequences; less than 25% are singletons and the top ten take about 20%. Worth noting for this clonotype: Its antigen is undetermined.

Material: cultured PBMCs, obtained from culture after CMV antigen stimulation. This clonotype was obtained from a human donor in good health (CMV status not recorded). Some clones in this sample may be carry-over from other donors' samples. V is TRBV7-9 and J is TRBJ2-5; D is unresolved. This CDR3 is CASSSPRQETQYF. CDR3 bases: TGTGCCAGCAGCTCCCCCAGACAAGAGACCCAGTACTTC.